A single sample is the source of the 7 T cell receptor beta chains below, sequenced in a study of blood T cell repertoires in COVID-19. TCRdb's table, derived via immunoSEQ multiplex PCR, lists solely in-frame clones and lacks some. The profile shows over 200,000 clones, around 89% of them singletons. The specimen was PBMCs or T cells enriched from blood (not recorded which). All receptors come from a woman aged 40 to 50 with acute COVID-19.

This chain connects TRBV5-1 to TRBJ1-2; TRBD1 agrees at 8 bases. Per the germline V gene, CDR1 is SGHRS and CDR2 is YFSETQ. J was trimmed by 5 bases and V by 0 bases; bases with no gene match: 15. The CDR3 spans 18 residues. The CDR3 protein is CASSLADRGGSLPYGYTF. The CDR3 DNA is TGCGCCAGCAGCTTGGCTGACAGGGGCGGCTCCCTACCTTATGGCTACACCTTC.

V gene TRBV2 combines with J gene TRBJ1-4; no reliable D call. The germline V and J ends were trimmed by 4 bases and 5 bases, with 8 bases remaining between them. Per the germline V gene, CDR1 is SNHLY and CDR2 is FYNNEI. The CDR3 extends over 13 amino acids. The CDR3 sequence: CASSGQFNEKLFF. In DNA form, the CDR3 reads TGTGCCAGCAGTGGCCAGTTCAATGAAAAACTGTTTTTT.

The chain employs TRBV4-1 and TRBJ2-7; a possible D gene is TRBD1 (6 bases). Trimming removed 4 bases from V and 7 bases from J, with 23 bases in between. Germline-derived CDR1 and CDR2 are MGHRA and YSYEKL. This CDR3 is built from 16 residues. The CDR3 region is CASSRIQGSSVQEQYV. The CDR3 nucleotides read TGCGCCAGCAGCCGGATACAGGGTAGTTCGGTACAAGAGCAGTACGTC.

V and J are TRBV2 and TRBJ1-2, with a weak D call TRBD1 (6 bases). V lost 5 bases to trimming and J lost 0 bases, with 13 bases between them. Germline values: CDR1 SNHLY, CDR2 FYNNEI. The CDR3 has 15 amino acids. Here the CDR3 reads CASSIRGGPNYGYTF. The DNA for the CDR3 is TGTGCCAGCAGTATAAGGGGGGGCCCTAACTATGGCTACACCTTC.

The CDR3 sequence: CASSSSSGGINNEQFF. Here the CDR3 DNA reads TGTGCCAGTAGTAGTTCTAGCGGGGGAATCAACAATGAGCAGTTCTTC. The chain combines TRBV19 with TRBJ2-1; 10 bases map to TRBD2. The CDR3 sequence is 16 residues long. J gave up 5 bases and V 4 bases, and 8 bases lay outside the gene matches. Germline CDR1 is LNHDA and CDR2 is SQIVND (reference sequence).

The V call is TRBV6-5, the J call TRBJ2-7, with 10 bases matching TRBD2. The V gene's germline CDR1 is MNHEY and CDR2 SVGAGI. With V trimmed by 2 bases and J by 3 bases, 4 bases remained unmatched. The CDR3 loop spans 15 amino acids. The chain's CDR3 is CASSYTGLALYEQYF. Written as DNA, the CDR3 is TGTGCCAGCAGTTACACGGGACTAGCGCTCTACGAGCAGTACTTC.

The V call is TRBV19, the J call TRBJ1-1; 7 bases fit TRBD1. V shed 5 bases, J shed 7 bases, and the junction held 7 bases outside the gene matches. The V gene's germline CDR1 is LNHDA and CDR2 SQIVND (reference sequence). This CDR3 comprises 13 residues. The CDR3, as DNA: TGTGCCAGTAGTTTCTCCGGGACAGTTGAAGCTTTCTTT. Encoded protein: CASSFSGTVEAFF.